This TCR beta chain emerged from a study of shared clonotypes between healthy human individuals (dated by TCRdb to 2019 to 2021). About the study as a whole: The cohort included a few men and a couple of women between 18 and 49 years of age. For each donor, three plates each were used for CD4 naive and CD4 memory, two plates were used for CD8 naive, and one plate was used for CD8 memory. The study deeply sequenced blood TCR repertoires of five healthy adults to estimate repertoire size and the extent of clonotype sharing between individuals. To increase sequencing depth and limit assay-specific biases, different laboratories used diverse techniques to prepare libraries and sequence TCR repertoires. Each donor's leukapheresis produced roughly between roughly 0.85 and 10 billion PBMCs.

The donors were healthy, HIV-negative adults who had no recently reported acute infections or vaccinations. Every donor was a Caucasian adult living in Nashville, Tennessee, USA. Magnetic negative selection was used to enrich CD4+ T cells, after which naive cells were positively selected on CD45RA and the negative fraction became the memory subset. After blood collection by leukapheresis, PBMCs were isolated using Ficoll-Histopaque density gradient centrifugation and then cryopreserved in the vapor phase of liquid nitrogen. Analytical flow cytometry was used to check the purity and quantity of each magnetically sorted T cell population. From each sorted fraction, genomic DNA was isolated and quantified by UV absorbance on a Nanodrop 2000c. The full study reports these points: Pairwise subsampling led to the expectation that sequencing depth would affect the degree of clonotype sharing among donors. Sampling was limited to blood, and TCR repertoires in tissue likely differ from TCR repertoires in blood. The genetic and exposure-history diversity represented was limited by the small number of donors. Estimated clonotype richness was generally larger for naive than for memory subsets. Clonotypes shared by all four sorted-subset donors showed higher generation probabilities than non-shared clonotypes. Across four donors, 4.5% to 6.5% of naive CD4, roughly 3.4% of naive CD8, 2.3% of memory CD4, and under 0.45% of memory CD8 clonotypes were shared. Even with the large sequencing depth, rarefaction of the sorted-subset datasets indicated that sequencing was incomplete.

Using the deep immunoSEQ assay, TCR CDR3 regions were amplified from genomic DNA by multiplex PCR. Genomic DNA extracted from each cell subset was distributed evenly over all wells of several immunoSEQ 96-well plates, and each plate served as one replicate. For sorted subsets, around 200 ng genomic DNA, equal to tens of thousands of T cell genomes, was loaded into each replicate PCR. Purified libraries were measured with a Qubit 3.0 fluorometer, size-checked on a Bioanalyzer 2100, and measured again with the KAPA Library Quantification kit. Every immunoSEQ 96-well plate was sequenced on a dedicated single-read 150-cycle Illumina NextSeq 550 flow cell. Per the source publication's procedure: The immunoSEQ output contained only junctional sequences without quality scores, so filtering could not match that applied to full-length reads. Sequences were annotated with PyIR, a Python wrapper for IgBLAST v1.9, using IMGT germline references to assign V/J genes and CDR3. Reads with weak V/J assignments (E-value above 1e-6), missing CDR3, stop codons, out-of-frame junctions, or ambiguous translated residues were removed. V3J clonotypes were defined by identical inferred V gene, J gene, and CDR3 amino acid sequence. Percentage overlap between repertoires was computed as shared unique clonotypes divided by the size of the smaller repertoire. RTK rarefaction, the Chao1 estimator, and Recon v2.1 estimates of unobserved clonotypes were used to assess repertoire richness. For all TCRbeta clonotypes obtained by the gDNA method from a few donors, generation probabilities were computed with OLGA. The table was pulled from immuneACCESS by TCRdb, which kept in-frame rearrangements only. Such tables lose some clones; where checked, under half of the loss comes from unresolved V genes, and the rest has no known cause. D and trimming come from the DNA, and the V and J calls and clone size come from that table. A total of over 850,000 clones appear in this sample, around 82% of them only once. The leading ten clones occupy 0.61% of the sample.

The germline V gene provides CDR1 SGHRS and CDR2 YFSETQ. Inclusive of the bounding cysteine and phenylalanine, the CDR3 is 15 residues long. Kept here is only the CDR3 DNA, which spans 45 bases and is read in frame from base 1. V was cut back by 4 bases and J by 0 bases, leaving a gap of 11 bases between them. About this clone itself: It lacks a known antigen. Qualities for individual bases were not recorded, and no much larger clone is one base off.

Here the chain combines TRBV5-1 and TRBJ2-1, with an unclear D gene assignment. The sequenced sample consisted of memory CD4+ T cells from PBMCs. Per the publication, the cell subset or site label means: CD45RA-negative fraction. The TCR was taken from a man aged 18 to 35 in good health. Some clones in this sample may be carry-over from other donors' samples. CDR3 loop: CASSRDSSSYNEQFF. The DNA reads as follows: TGCGCCAGCAGCCGTGACTCGAGCTCCTACAATGAGCAGTTCTTC.